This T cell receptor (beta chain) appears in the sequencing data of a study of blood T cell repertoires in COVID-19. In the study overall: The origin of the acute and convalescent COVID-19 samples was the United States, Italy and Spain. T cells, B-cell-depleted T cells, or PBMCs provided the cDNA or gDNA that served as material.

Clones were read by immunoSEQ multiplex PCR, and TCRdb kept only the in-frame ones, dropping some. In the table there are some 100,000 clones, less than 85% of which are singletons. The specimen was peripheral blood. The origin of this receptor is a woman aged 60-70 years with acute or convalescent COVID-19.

The CDR3 region has the DNA TGTGCCAGCAGCCCGAGGGGCGCGGGATCACCCCTCCACTTT. The encoded protein is CASSPRGAGSPLHF. The chain couples TRBV7-2 to TRBJ1-6, with TRBD1 as a possible D gene (5 bases). The germline V gene encodes CDR1 SGHTA and CDR2 FQGNSA. V lost 5 bases to trimming and J lost 10 bases, with 15 bases between them. CDR3 length equals 14 residues.